Listed below are T cell receptor beta chains from one sample, sequenced in a study of early T cells in non-severe SARS-CoV-2 infection. TCRdb called the 5' RACE reads again in MiXCR, with one record for every CDR3 protein. The sample holds under 85,000 distinct CDR3 sequences, 9% to 14% seen once. Sequenced: whole blood. These receptors all come from an adult who was a healthcare worker with PCR-confirmed SARS-CoV-2 infection or an uninfected control (not recorded which). CDR3s include the opening cysteine and the closing phenylalanine or tryptophan. A D gene is named only where the DNA matches it firmly. Clone size is not always given. Where it is, it says once, few, many or a class for expanded clones.

few	.	TRBV3-1	TRBJ2-5	CASSQSVARETQYF	TGTGCCAGCAGCCAATCGGTCGCAAGAGAGACCCAGTACTTC
many	.	TRBV7-8	TRBJ1-5	CASSMNPADQPQHF	TGTGCCAGCAGTATGAACCCTGCGGATCAGCCCCAGCATTTT
few	.	TRBV5-6	TRBJ1-5	CASSRGQISNQPQHF	TGTGCCAGCAGCCGGGGACAAATTAGCAATCAGCCCCAGCATTTT
many	.	TRBV6-5	TRBJ1-1	CASSYAPEGQAFF	TGTGCCAGCAGTTACGCTCCGGAAGGTCAAGCTTTCTTT
.	.	TRBV5-3	TRBJ1-5	CARSYEGGSNQPQHF	TGTGCCAGAAGCTATGAGGGAGGCTCCAATCAGCCCCAGCATTTT
.	TRBD2	TRBV27	TRBJ2-7	CASSLRGGGSYEQYF	TGTGCCAGCAGTTTAAGGGGAGGCGGGAGCTACGAGCAGTACTTC
many	.	TRBV12-3/TRBV12-4	TRBJ1-1	CASSLAMGTGEAFF	TGTGCCAGCAGTTTAGCTATGGGGACGGGTGAAGCTTTCTTT
many	.	TRBV6-2/TRBV6-3	TRBJ2-1	CASSPTSSYNEQFF	TGTGCCAGCAGTCCTACCAGCTCCTACAATGAGCAGTTCTTC
few	.	TRBV12-3/TRBV12-4	TRBJ1-2	CASSLSSDLLMGYGYTF	TGTGCCAGCAGTTTATCTTCGGACCTCCTAATGGGCTATGGCTACACCTTC
.	TRBD1	TRBV5-1	TRBJ2-7	CASSLGAGQGYEQYF	TGCGCCAGCAGCTTGGGCGCGGGACAGGGTTACGAGCAGTACTTC
.	.	TRBV29-1	TRBJ2-1	CSGGSSYNEQFF	TGCAGCGGGGGGAGCTCCTACAATGAGCAGTTCTTC
.	TRBD1	TRBV29-1	TRBJ1-1	CSVMTGINTEAFF	TGCAGCGTGATGACAGGGATAAACACTGAAGCTTTCTTT
many	.	TRBV10-2	TRBJ2-1	CASSVYLEQFF	TGCGCCAGCAGTGTGTACCTTGAGCAGTTCTTC
few	TRBD2	TRBV24-1	TRBJ2-2	CASSGTSGMPNTGELFF	TGTGCCTCATCCGGGACTAGCGGGATGCCGAACACCGGGGAGCTGTTTTTT
many	.	TRBV6-1	TRBJ1-5	CASRGNSNQPQHF	TGTGCCAGCAGAGGCAATAGCAATCAGCCCCAGCATTTT
few	.	TRBV3-1	TRBJ2-1	CASSPLHPGGNEQFF	TGTGCCAGCAGCCCTCTCCACCCTGGGGGGAATGAGCAGTTCTTC
.	.	TRBV5-1	TRBJ2-2	CASNEGRNTGELFF	TGCGCCAGCAACGAAGGCCGGAACACCGGGGAGCTGTTTTTT
.	TRBD1	TRBV9	TRBJ2-7	CASSVATGREQYF	TGTGCCAGCAGCGTAGCGACAGGGCGAGAGCAGTACTTC
many	.	TRBV5-6	TRBJ2-5	CASSLIGTLLQETQYF	TGTGCCAGCAGCTTGATTGGGACGCTCCTCCAAGAGACCCAGTACTTC
.	TRBD2	TRBV5-4	TRBJ2-7	CASSTYLAGAYEQYF	TGTGCCAGCAGCACTTACCTAGCGGGGGCCTACGAGCAGTACTTC
.	.	TRBV9	TRBJ2-5	CASSQDPPGTLQETQYF	TGTGCCAGCAGCCAAGACCCCCCCGGGACACTGCAAGAGACCCAGTACTTC
.	.	TRBV25-1	TRBJ1-5	CASSASSGGQPQHF	TGTGCCAGCAGTGCATCTTCCGGGGGACAGCCCCAGCATTTT
many	.	TRBV5-1	TRBJ1-2	CASSVGGNSNYGYTF	TGCGCCAGCAGCGTCGGAGGAAATTCTAACTATGGCTACACCTTC
.	.	TRBV20-1	TRBJ1-2	CSAGSSYGYTF	TGCAGTGCTGGATCTTCCTATGGCTACACCTTC
many	TRBD2	TRBV7-8	TRBJ2-3	CASSLALLAGDITDTQYF	TGTGCCAGCAGCTTAGCCTTACTAGCGGGAGATATCACAGATACGCAGTATTTT
few	TRBD2	TRBV7-6	TRBJ2-6	CASTPVTSGGSGANVLTF	TGTGCCAGCACACCGGTGACTAGCGGAGGCTCTGGGGCCAACGTCCTGACTTTC
few	TRBD2	TRBV11-2	TRBJ2-1	CASSRTSQFF	TGTGCCAGCAGCCGGACTAGCCAGTTCTTC
many	TRBD2	TRBV7-2	TRBJ2-3	CASSFSGGTDTQYF	TGTGCCAGCAGCTTTAGCGGGGGCACAGATACGCAGTATTTT
many	TRBD1	TRBV4-2	TRBJ1-5	CASSQEQGSDQPQHF	TGTGCCAGCAGCCAAGAACAGGGGTCCGACCAGCCCCAGCATTTT
.	.	TRBV7-9	TRBJ1-1	CASSFGMNTEAFF	TGTGCCAGCAGCTTCGGTATGAACACTGAAGCTTTCTTT
.	.	TRBV19	TRBJ1-5	CASSETYRSNQPQHF	TGTGCCAGTAGCGAGACGTACCGTAGCAATCAGCCCCAGCATTTT
few	TRBD1	TRBV5-4	TRBJ1-6	CASSQDRGLYSPLHF	TGTGCCAGCAGCCAAGACAGGGGATTGTATTCACCCCTCCACTTT
.	.	TRBV7-2	TRBJ1-1	CASSIFLNTEAFF	TGTGCCAGCAGCATCTTCCTGAACACTGAAGCTTTCTTT
.	TRBD2	TRBV3-1	TRBJ2-1	CASSPWRGGLYNEQFF	TGTGCCAGCAGTCCTTGGAGGGGAGGGCTCTACAATGAGCAGTTCTTC
.	TRBD2	TRBV5-6	TRBJ2-7	CVSSLPSGGSYEQYF	TGTGTCAGCAGCTTACCTAGCGGGGGCTCCTACGAGCAGTACTTC
many	.	TRBV12-3/TRBV12-4	TRBJ1-1	CASSFPPGSEGEAFF	TGTGCCAGCAGTTTTCCCCCTGGGTCGGAGGGTGAAGCTTTCTTT
.	.	TRBV29-1	TRBJ2-1	CSLEAGSPHEQFF	TGCAGCTTGGAGGCCGGGAGCCCCCATGAGCAGTTCTTC
many	.	TRBV28	TRBJ2-1	CASSGGPGAGEGGEQFF	TGTGCCAGCAGCGGCGGGCCCGGGGCCGGGGAAGGTGGTGAGCAGTTCTTC
many	TRBD1	TRBV6-6	TRBJ2-4	CASSPGTVGKNIQYF	TGTGCCAGCAGTCCTGGGACAGTGGGCAAAAACATTCAGTACTTC
.	TRBD2	TRBV6-5	TRBJ2-1	CASSTAGGLGNEQFF	TGTGCCAGCAGTACCGCGGGGGGCCTAGGTAATGAGCAGTTCTTC
few	TRBD2	TRBV10-3	TRBJ2-1	CAISAGLVDEQFF	TGTGCCATCAGCGCGGGACTAGTCGATGAGCAGTTCTTC